The clone carrying this T cell receptor (beta chain) was detected a few times. The antigen is unknown. TCRdb re-called the 5' RACE reads through MiXCR, storing one row per CDR3 protein. The sample holds some 700,000 distinct CDR3 sequences, around 20% seen once. This CDR3 spans 12 amino acids. Per germline, CDR1 SGHRS and CDR2 YFSETQ. The V and J ends lost 1 base and 8 bases respectively, with 6 bases between them. This sample is drawn from a study of CD8 T cells in ankylosing spondylitis. Study-level findings and limits: A TCR beta motif of fewer than ten highly homologous variants seemed to mark ankylosing spondylitis blood.

The sample comprised blood, either unsorted or a sorted T cell fraction (not recorded which). The TCR comes from a male donor with ankylosing spondylitis. The rearrangement uses TRBV5-1 and TRBJ2-2; D remains unclear. The CDR3 sequence: CASSLSVGELFF. The CDR3 bases are TGCGCCAGCAGCTTGTCTGTTGGGGAGCTGTTTTTT.